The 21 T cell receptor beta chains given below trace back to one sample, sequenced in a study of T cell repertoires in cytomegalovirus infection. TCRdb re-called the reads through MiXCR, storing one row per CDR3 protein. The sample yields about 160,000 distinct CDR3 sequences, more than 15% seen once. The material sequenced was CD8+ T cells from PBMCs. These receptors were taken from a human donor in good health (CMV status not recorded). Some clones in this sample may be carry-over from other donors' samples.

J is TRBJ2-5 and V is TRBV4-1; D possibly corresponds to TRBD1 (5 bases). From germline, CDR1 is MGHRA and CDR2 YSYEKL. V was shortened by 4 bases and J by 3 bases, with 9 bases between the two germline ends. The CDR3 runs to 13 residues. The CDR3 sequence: CASSREDKETQYF. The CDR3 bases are TGCGCCAGCAGCCGAGAGGACAAAGAGACCCAGTACTTC.

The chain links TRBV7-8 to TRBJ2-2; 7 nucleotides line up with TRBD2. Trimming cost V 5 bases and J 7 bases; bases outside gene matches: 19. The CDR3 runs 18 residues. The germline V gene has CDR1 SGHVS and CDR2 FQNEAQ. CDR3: CASSEGAGVSFSDGELFF. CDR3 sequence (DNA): TGTGCCAGCAGCGAAGGGGCGGGAGTGTCCTTTTCTGACGGGGAGCTGTTTTTT.

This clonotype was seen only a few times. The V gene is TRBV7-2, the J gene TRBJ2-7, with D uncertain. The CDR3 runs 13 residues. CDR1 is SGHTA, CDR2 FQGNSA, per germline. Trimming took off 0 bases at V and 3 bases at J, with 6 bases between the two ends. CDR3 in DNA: TGTGCCAGCAGCTTAGCGCCCAACTACGAGCAGTACTTC. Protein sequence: CASSLAPNYEQYF.

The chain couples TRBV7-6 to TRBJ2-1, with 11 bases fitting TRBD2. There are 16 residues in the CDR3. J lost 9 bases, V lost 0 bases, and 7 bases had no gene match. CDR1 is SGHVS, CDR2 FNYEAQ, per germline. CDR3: CASSLAGVAGGGEQFF. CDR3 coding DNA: TGTGCCAGCAGCTTAGCCGGGGTAGCGGGAGGGGGTGAGCAGTTCTTC. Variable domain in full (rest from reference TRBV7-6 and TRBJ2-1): GAGVSQSPRYKVTKRGQDVALRCDPISGHVSLYWYRQALGQGPEFLTYFNYEAQQDKSGLPNDRFSAERPEGSISTLTIQRTEQRDSAMYRCASSLAGVAGGGEQFFGPGTRLTVL.

The CDR3 bases are TGTGCCATCAGTGGCAGGGCCTACGAGCAGTACTTC. This encodes CAISGRAYEQYF. The V gene is TRBV10-3, the J gene TRBJ2-7; possible D gene TRBD1, 5 bases. CDR1 ENHRY and CDR2 SYGVKD come from the germline V gene. This CDR3 has 12 amino acids. The V end lost 4 bases, the J end lost 2 bases, and 6 bases lay between the germline ends.

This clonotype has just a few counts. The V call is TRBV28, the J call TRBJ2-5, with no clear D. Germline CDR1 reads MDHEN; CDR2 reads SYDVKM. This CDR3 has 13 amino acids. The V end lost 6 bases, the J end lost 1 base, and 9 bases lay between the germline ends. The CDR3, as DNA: TGTGCCAGCAGGTTCCCTAGCCAAGAGACCCAGTACTTC. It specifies CASRFPSQETQYF.

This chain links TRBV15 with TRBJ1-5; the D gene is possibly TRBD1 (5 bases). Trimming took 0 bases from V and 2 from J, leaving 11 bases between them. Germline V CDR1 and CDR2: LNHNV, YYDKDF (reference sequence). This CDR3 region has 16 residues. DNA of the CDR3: TGTGCCACCAGCAGAGATAGTCGGGGCGGCAATCAGCCCCAGCATTTT. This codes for CATSRDSRGGNQPQHF.

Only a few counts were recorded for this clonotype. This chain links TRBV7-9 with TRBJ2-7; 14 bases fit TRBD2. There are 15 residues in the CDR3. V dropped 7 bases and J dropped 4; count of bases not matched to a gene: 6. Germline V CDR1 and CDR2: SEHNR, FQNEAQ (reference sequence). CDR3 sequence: CASIGTSGSVYEQYF. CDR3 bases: TGTGCCAGCATCGGGACTAGCGGGAGTGTGTACGAGCAGTACTTC. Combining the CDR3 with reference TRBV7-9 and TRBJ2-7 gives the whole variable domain DTGVSQNPRHKITKRGQNVTFRCDPISEHNRLYWYRQTLGQGPEFLTYFQNEAQLEKSRLLSDRFSAERPKGSFSTLEIQRTEQGDSAMYLCASIGTSGSVYEQYFGPGTRLTVT.

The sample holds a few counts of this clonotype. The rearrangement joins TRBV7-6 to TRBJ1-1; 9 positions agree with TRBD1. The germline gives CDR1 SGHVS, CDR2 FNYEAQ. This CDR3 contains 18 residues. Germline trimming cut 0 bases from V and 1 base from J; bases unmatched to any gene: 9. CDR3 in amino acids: CASSLATGGHKGNTEAFF. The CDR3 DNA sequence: TGTGCCAGCAGCTTAGCGACAGGGGGTCACAAGGGGAACACTGAAGCTTTCTTT. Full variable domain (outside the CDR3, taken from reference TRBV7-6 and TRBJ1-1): GAGVSQSPRYKVTKRGQDVALRCDPISGHVSLYWYRQALGQGPEFLTYFNYEAQQDKSGLPNDRFSAERPEGSISTLTIQRTEQRDSAMYRCASSLATGGHKGNTEAFFGQGTRLTVV.

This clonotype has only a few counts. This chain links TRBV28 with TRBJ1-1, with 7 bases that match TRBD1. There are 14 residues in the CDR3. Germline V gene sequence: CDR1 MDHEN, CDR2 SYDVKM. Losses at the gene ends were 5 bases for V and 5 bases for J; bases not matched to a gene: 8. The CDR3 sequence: CASSASGGGTEAFF. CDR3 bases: TGTGCCAGCAGTGCCTCAGGGGGAGGAACTGAAGCTTTCTTT.

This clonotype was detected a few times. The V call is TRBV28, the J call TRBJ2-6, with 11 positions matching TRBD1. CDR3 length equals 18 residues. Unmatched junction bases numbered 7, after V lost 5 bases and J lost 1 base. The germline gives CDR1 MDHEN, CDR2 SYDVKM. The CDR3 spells CASSPDRGHRSGANVLTF. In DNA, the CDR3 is TGTGCCAGCAGTCCGGACAGGGGGCATCGGTCTGGGGCCAACGTCCTGACTTTC.

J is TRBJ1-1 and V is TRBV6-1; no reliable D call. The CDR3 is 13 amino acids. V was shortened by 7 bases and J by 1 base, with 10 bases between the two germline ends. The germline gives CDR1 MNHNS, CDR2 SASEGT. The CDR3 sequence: CASTPGWNTEAFF. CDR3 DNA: TGTGCCAGCACCCCGGGGTGGAACACTGAAGCTTTCTTT.

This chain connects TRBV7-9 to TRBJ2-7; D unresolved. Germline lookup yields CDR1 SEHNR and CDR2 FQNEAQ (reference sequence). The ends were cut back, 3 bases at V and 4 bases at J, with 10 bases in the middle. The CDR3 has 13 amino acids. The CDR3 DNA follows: TGTGCCAGCAGCTTTGCAGCTGGATACGAGCAGTACTTC. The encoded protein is CASSFAAGYEQYF.

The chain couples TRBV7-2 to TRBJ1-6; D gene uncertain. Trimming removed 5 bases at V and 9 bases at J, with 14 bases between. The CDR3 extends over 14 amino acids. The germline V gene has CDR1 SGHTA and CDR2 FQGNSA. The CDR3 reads CASSEWTDLSPLHF. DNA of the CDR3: TGTGCCAGCAGCGAATGGACGGACCTTTCACCCCTCCACTTT.

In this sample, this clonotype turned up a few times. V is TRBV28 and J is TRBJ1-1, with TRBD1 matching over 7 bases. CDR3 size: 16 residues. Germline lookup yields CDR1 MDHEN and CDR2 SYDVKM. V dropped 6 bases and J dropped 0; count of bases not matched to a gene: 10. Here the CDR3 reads CASRKPTDRMNTEAFF. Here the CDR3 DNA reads TGTGCCAGCAGGAAACCTACGGACAGGATGAACACTGAAGCTTTCTTT.

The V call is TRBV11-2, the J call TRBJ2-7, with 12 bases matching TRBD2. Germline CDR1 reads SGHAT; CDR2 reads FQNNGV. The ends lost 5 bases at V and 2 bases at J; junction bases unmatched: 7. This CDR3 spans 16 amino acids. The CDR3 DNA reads TGTGCCAGCAGCCTACTAGCGGGAGGCCTAACCTACGAGCAGTACTTC. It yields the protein CASSLLAGGLTYEQYF.

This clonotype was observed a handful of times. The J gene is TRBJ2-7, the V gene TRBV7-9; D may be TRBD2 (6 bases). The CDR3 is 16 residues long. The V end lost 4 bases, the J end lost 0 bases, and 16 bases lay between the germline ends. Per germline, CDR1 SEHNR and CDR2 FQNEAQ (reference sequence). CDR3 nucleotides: TGTGCCAGCAGCTCCGATGGAGGGAGGCCCTCCTACGAGCAGTACTTC. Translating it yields CASSSDGGRPSYEQYF. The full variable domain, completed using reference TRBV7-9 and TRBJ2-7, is DTGVSQNPRHKITKRGQNVTFRCDPISEHNRLYWYRQTLGQGPEFLTYFQNEAQLEKSRLLSDRFSAERPKGSFSTLEIQRTEQGDSAMYLCASSSDGGRPSYEQYFGPGTRLTVT.

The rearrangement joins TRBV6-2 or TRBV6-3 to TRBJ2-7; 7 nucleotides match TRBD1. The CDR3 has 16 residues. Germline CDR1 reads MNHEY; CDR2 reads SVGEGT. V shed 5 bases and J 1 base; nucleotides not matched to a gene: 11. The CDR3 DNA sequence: TGTGCCAGCAGTAACCTTCCGGGACAGTATTCCTACGAGCAGTACTTC. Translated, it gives CASSNLPGQYSYEQYF.

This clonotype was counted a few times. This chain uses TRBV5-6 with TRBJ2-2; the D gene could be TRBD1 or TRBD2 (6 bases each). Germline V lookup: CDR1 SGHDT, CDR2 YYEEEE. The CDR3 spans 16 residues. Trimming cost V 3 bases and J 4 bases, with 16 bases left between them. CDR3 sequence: CASSSGGLGGTGELFF. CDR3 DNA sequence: TGTGCCAGCAGCTCTGGAGGGTTAGGGGGCACCGGGGAGCTGTTTTTT.

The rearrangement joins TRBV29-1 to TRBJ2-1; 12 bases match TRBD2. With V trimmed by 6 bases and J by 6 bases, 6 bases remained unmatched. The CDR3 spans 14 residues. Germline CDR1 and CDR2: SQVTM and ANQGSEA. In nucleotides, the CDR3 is TGCAGCGTCCCGACTAGCGGGAGTCTCAATGAGCAGTTCTTC. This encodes CSVPTSGSLNEQFF.

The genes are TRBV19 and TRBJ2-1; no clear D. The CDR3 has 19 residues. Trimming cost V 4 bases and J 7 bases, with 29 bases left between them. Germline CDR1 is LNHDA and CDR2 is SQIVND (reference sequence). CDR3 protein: CASSTPLGAPASYSNEQFF. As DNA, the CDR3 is TGTGCCAGTAGTACACCCCTTGGAGCGCCCGCTTCATACTCTAATGAGCAGTTCTTC.